A single sample gave rise to the 7 T cell receptor beta chains below, sequenced in a study of T-cell reconstitution after alpha-beta-depleted transplantation in children. Preparation of the TCRbeta library used unique molecular identifiers. TCRdb redid the calling of the PCR reads with MiXCR, one entry per CDR3 protein. Of over 450,000 distinct CDR3 sequences listed, roughly 10% are singletons. Sequences were derived from PBMCs, sampled before TCRalphabeta/CD19-depleted stem cell transplant. All receptors come from a child under 10 years old with inherited bone marrow failure, due to receive a stem cell transplant.

This clonotype was observed at least ten times. The V gene is TRBV6-5, the J gene TRBJ2-2; unclear D gene. V lost 3 bases and J 0 bases, leaving 5 bases between the germline ends. Per the germline V gene, CDR1 is MNHEY and CDR2 is SVGAGI. The CDR3 loop spans 14 amino acids. The CDR3 loop reads CASSYGANTGELFF. Written as DNA, the CDR3 is TGTGCCAGCAGTTATGGGGCGAACACCGGGGAGCTGTTTTTT.

This clonotype was counted many times. This sequence joins TRBV20-1 and TRBJ2-1; TRBD2 matches 12 bases. The germline V gene has CDR1 DFQATT and CDR2 SNEGSKA (reference sequence). This CDR3 region has 18 residues. V lost 5 bases to trimming and J lost 6 bases; unmatched junction nucleotides: 17. The CDR3 DNA is TGCAGTGCTCGGGCGGCTAGCGGGAGGGGGAATGAACTCAATGAGCAGTTCTTC. Translated: CSARAASGRGNELNEQFF.

This clonotype was seen many times. This chain connects TRBV4-1 to TRBJ2-3; TRBD2 matches 14 bases. There are 18 residues in the CDR3. In germline, CDR1 is MGHRA, CDR2 YSYEKL. V lost 3 bases to trimming and J lost 2 bases; unmatched junction nucleotides: 7. The CDR3 is CASSHRTSGRQPTDTQYF. The CDR3 coding sequence is TGCGCCAGCAGCCACCGGACTAGCGGGAGGCAACCCACAGATACGCAGTATTTT.

About this clonotype: A much larger clone differs from this one at a single base, so this may be a read error. This rearrangement joins TRBV5-1 to TRBJ2-7; tentatively, D is TRBD2 (6 bases). CDR1 SGHRS and CDR2 YFSETQ come from the germline V gene. Trimming removed 0 bases from V and 0 bases from J, with 13 bases in between. The CDR3 runs to 16 residues. This CDR3 reads CASSLASGGTSYEQYF. CDR3 DNA: TGCGCCAGCAGCTTGGCCTCGGGCGGGACCTCCTACGAGCAGTACTTC.

This clonotype was picked up many times. The chain carries TRBV6-1 and TRBJ2-3; TRBD2 agrees at 11 bases. After removal of 6 bases from V and 6 bases from J, the junction contained 11 bases not matched to a gene. CDR1 is MNHNS, CDR2 SASEGT, per germline. CDR3 length: 16 amino acids. The CDR3 spells CASSPLLAGVYDTQYF. Written as DNA, the CDR3 is TGTGCCAGCAGCCCCCTACTAGCGGGAGTATACGATACGCAGTATTTT.

This clonotype was observed at least ten times. The rearrangement uses TRBV19 and TRBJ2-2; D remains ambiguous. Germline V gives CDR1 LNHDA, CDR2 SQIVND (reference sequence). The V end lost 5 bases, the J end lost 7 bases, and 11 bases lay between the germline ends. CDR3 length: 13 residues. Here the CDR3 DNA reads TGTGCCAGTAGTCCGGAACAGATCGGGGAGCTGTTTTTT. Protein product: CASSPEQIGELFF.

Ten or more counts support this clonotype. CDR3 amino acids: CASSFLRGNSYNEQFF. The CDR3 nucleotides read TGTGCCAGCAGTTTTCTTCGGGGAAACTCCTACAATGAGCAGTTCTTC. The chain uses TRBV28 and TRBJ2-1, with D maybe TRBD2 (5 bases). V lost 3 bases to trimming and J lost 0 bases, with 12 bases between them. The CDR3 is 16 amino acids. Germline V lookup: CDR1 MDHEN, CDR2 SYDVKM. Combining the CDR3 with reference TRBV28 and TRBJ2-1 gives the whole variable domain DVKVTQSSRYLVKRTGEKVFLECVQDMDHENMFWYRQDPGLGLRLIYFSYDVKMKEKGDIPEGYSVSREKKERFSLILESASTNQTSMYLCASSFLRGNSYNEQFFGPGTRLTVL.